Following are 2 T cell receptor beta chains from one sample sequenced in a study of CD8+ T cells in alopecia areata (dated by TCRdb to 2016 to 2019). The method behind the library was the immunoSEQ multiplex PCR assay. RNA was extracted from all samples and reverse transcribed into cDNA, which served as template for TCR sequencing. Imported from immuneACCESS, the table was reduced by TCRdb to in-frame sequences with V and J called. These copies leave out some clones; in studies compared against another copy, an unresolved V gene accounts for under half, and the cause of the remainder is not known. Recorded for this sample are about 210,000 clones; about three fifths of them occurred a single time. Of the sample, around 4.2% falls within the top ten clones. The label giving this sample's time point can be read as: more than 3 weeks on oral tofacitinib. Read against the paper, the sample's treatment or condition label means: oral pan-JAK inhibitor, 5-10 mg twice daily.

This sample comprised CD4+ T cells sorted from blood, obtained at week 4, from a patient treated with tofacitinib. Receptors were obtained from a human donor with alopecia areata.

The J gene is TRBJ1-1, the V gene TRBV11-2, with D unresolved. Deletions cut 5 bases from V and 0 bases from J, with 7 bases between. The CDR3 sequence is 13 residues long. Germline V gene lookup returns CDR1 SGHAT and CDR2 FQNNGV. DNA of the CDR3: TGTGCCAGCAGCCCTCATTTGAACACTGAAGCTTTCTTT. This gives the protein CASSPHLNTEAFF.

CDR3 sequence reads: CASNRDGAGSPLHF. CDR3 coding DNA: TGTGCCAGCAACAGGGACGGCGCGGGATCACCCCTCCACTTT. The chain recombines TRBV2 with TRBJ1-6; possibly TRBD1 for D (6 bases). V lost 7 bases to trimming and J lost 10 bases, with 17 bases between them. Germline loops: CDR1 SNHLY, CDR2 FYNNEI. This CDR3 has 14 amino acids.